This TCR beta chain was sequenced for a study of beta chain features in type 1 diabetes. Study-level results: TCRB CDR3 length was moderately but significantly reduced in all four CD4+ subsets of Type 1 diabetes patients. It was possible that PCR favored shorter templates, equally so in patients and controls. In these data, an HLA type influence on TCRB rearrangement remained unresolved.

cDNA synthesis used the whole RNA isolate, giving expressed TCRB sequences. The method was immunoSEQ multiplex PCR; TCRdb's version includes in-frame clones alone and lacks a portion of them. The sample lists approximately 150,000 clones; 9% were seen once. Remarks on this clone: Its specificity is unknown.

This CDR3 region has 14 residues. J gave up 6 bases and V 6 bases, and 4 bases lay outside the gene matches. CDR1 is MDHEN and CDR2 is SYDVKM in the germline V gene. This TCR was sampled from a man aged 25 to 40 with type 1 diabetes. Material: central memory CD4+ T cells from blood. The chain carries TRBV28 and TRBJ2-3; 12 positions agree with TRBD2. The CDR3 reads CASSRTSGADTQYF. CDR3 DNA sequence: TGTGCCAGCAGCCGGACTAGCGGGGCGGATACGCAGTATTTT.